The 16 T cell receptor beta chains below come from one sample, sequenced in a study of PD-L1 blockade in urothelial cancer. Repertoires were generated with immunoSEQ multiplex PCR, while TCRdb's copy carries only in-frame clones and drops some. The sample contains around 110,000 clones, approximately 90% of which appear only once. Documented time point: peripheral blood 6 weeks after treatment start. Sequenced here: PBMCs, sampled around atezolizumab (anti-PD-L1) treatment. These receptors originate from a man in his sixties with urothelial cancer.

This sequence joins TRBV30 and TRBJ2-1, with 9 bases matching TRBD2. The CDR3 spans 18 residues. J gave up 1 base and V 3 bases, and 13 bases lay outside the gene matches. Germline V gives CDR1 GTSNPN, CDR2 SVGIG (reference sequence). CDR3 bases: TGTGCCTGGAGAAATCTAGTGGCGGGAGGGCCGTCCTACAATGAGCAGTTCTTC. It is translated as CAWRNLVAGGPSYNEQFF. The entire variable domain, with the rest obtained from reference TRBV30 and TRBJ2-1, is as follows: SQTIHQWPATLVQPVGSPLSLECTVEGTSNPNLYWYRQAAGRGLQLLFYSVGIGQISSEVPQNLSASRPQDRQFILSSKKLLLSDSGFYLCAWRNLVAGGPSYNEQFFGPGTRLTVL.

This rearrangement joins TRBV5-1 to TRBJ2-1; D is unclear. Germline lookup yields CDR1 SGHRS and CDR2 YFSETQ. The CDR3 runs to 14 residues. With 1 base removed from V and 8 bases from J, the gap between germline ends came to 13 bases. The CDR3 here is CASSLSAVSDEQFF. DNA of the CDR3: TGCGCCAGCAGCTTGAGTGCGGTCAGCGATGAGCAGTTCTTC.

The CDR3 protein is CASSVGVAGYTGELFF. The CDR3 region has the DNA TGTGCCAGCAGCGTAGGCGTAGCGGGATACACCGGGGAGCTGTTTTTT. The V and J genes are TRBV9 and TRBJ2-2; 8 bases are shared with TRBD2. The CDR3 covers 16 residues. Losses at the gene ends were 0 bases for V and 3 bases for J; bases not matched to a gene: 4. CDR1 and CDR2 from the germline V gene are SGDLS and YYNGEE.

The V and J genes are TRBV7-8 and TRBJ2-2; D remains ambiguous. Germline assignment: CDR1 SGHVS and CDR2 FQNEAQ. CDR3 length: 16 residues. Trimming removed 1 base at V and 2 bases at J, with 11 bases between. CDR3 in amino acids: CASSLVNGLNTGELFF. Here the CDR3 DNA reads TGTGCCAGCAGCTTAGTTAACGGTCTCAACACCGGGGAGCTGTTTTTT.

This chain links TRBV19 with TRBJ1-6; no clear D gene. The CDR3 runs 17 residues. Trimming left V 1 base short and J 5 bases short, with 15 bases between. The germline gives CDR1 LNHDA, CDR2 SQIVND (reference sequence). Here the CDR3 reads CASSIGTAEGNNSPLHF. For the CDR3, the DNA is TGTGCCAGTAGTATAGGGACGGCGGAGGGAAATAATTCACCCCTCCACTTT.

The chain couples TRBV6-5 to TRBJ2-7; TRBD2 aligns across 11 bases. The V gene end was trimmed by 6 bases and the J gene end by 4 bases; junction bases not matched to a gene: 8. This CDR3 contains 15 residues. CDR1 MNHEY and CDR2 SVGAGI come from the germline V gene. The CDR3 DNA is TGTGCCAGCAGCTCTCTAGCGGGGGGTGTGTACGAGCAGTACTTC. Translation: CASSSLAGGVYEQYF.

The rearrangement links TRBV11-2 to TRBJ2-7, with a possible D match to TRBD1 (5 bases). There are 14 residues in the CDR3. Germline V gene sequence: CDR1 SGHAT, CDR2 FQNNGV. Trimming took off 0 bases at V and 3 bases at J, with 9 bases between the two ends. The CDR3 here is CASSLESGYYEQYF. CDR3 DNA sequence: TGTGCCAGCAGCTTAGAGTCAGGGTACTACGAGCAGTACTTC. The full variable domain, completed using reference TRBV11-2 and TRBJ2-7, is EAGVAQSPRYKIIEKRQSVAFWCNPISGHATLYWYQQILGQGPKLLIQFQNNGVVDDSQLPKDRFSAERLKGVDSTLKIQPAKLEDSAVYLCASSLESGYYEQYFGPGTRLTVT.

V usage is TRBV7-8 and J usage is TRBJ1-1; D remains ambiguous. Germline assignment: CDR1 SGHVS and CDR2 FQNEAQ. The CDR3 contains 14 residues. Trimming took off 5 bases at V and 0 bases at J, with 10 bases between the two ends. CDR3 residues: CASSAGILNTEAFF. The CDR3 region has the DNA TGTGCCAGCAGCGCCGGGATCTTGAACACTGAAGCTTTCTTT.

The rearrangement uses TRBV5-8 and TRBJ2-3; D possibly corresponds to TRBD1 (5 bases). Trimming removed 4 bases from V and 2 bases from J, with 14 bases in between. CDR3 length: 15 residues. Germline values: CDR1 SGHTS, CDR2 YDEGEE. The CDR3, as DNA: TGTGCCAGCAGCCTCGACTCAGGGTACACAGATACGCAGTATTTT. Protein product: CASSLDSGYTDTQYF.

The chain employs TRBV5-4 and TRBJ1-4; D might be TRBD1 (6 bases). The ends were cut back, 1 base at V and 7 bases at J, with 14 bases in the middle. CDR1 is SGHNT and CDR2 is YYREEE in the germline V gene (reference sequence). The CDR3 loop spans 15 amino acids. The CDR3 sequence: CASSLTSSGAEKLFF. CDR3 sequence (DNA): TGTGCCAGCAGCTTGACTTCGTCAGGGGCTGAAAAACTGTTTTTT.

Written as DNA, the CDR3 is TGTGCCAGCAGCGTAGAGGGAGCAACTAATGAAAAACTGTTTTTT. Translating gives CASSVEGATNEKLFF. This chain connects TRBV9 to TRBJ1-4, with D uncertain. Germline V gives CDR1 SGDLS, CDR2 YYNGEE. CDR3 length equals 15 residues. Trimming cost V 0 bases and J 0 bases, with 6 bases left between them. Full variable domain (missing parts from reference TRBV9 and TRBJ1-4): DSGVTQTPKHLITATGQRVTLRCSPRSGDLSVYWYQQSLDQGLQFLIQYYNGEERAKGNILERFSAQQFPDLHSELNLSSLELGDSALYFCASSVEGATNEKLFFGSGTQLSVL.

This rearrangement joins TRBV7-9 to TRBJ2-5; 7 bases match TRBD1. Trimming at V came to 0 bases and at J to 3 bases, leaving 4 bases not matched to a gene. The CDR3 runs 15 residues. From germline, CDR1 is SEHNR and CDR2 FQNEAQ (reference sequence). CDR3 coding DNA: TGTGCCAGCAGCTTAGCAGGGACAGAAAAAGAGACCCAGTACTTC. Translating gives CASSLAGTEKETQYF.

The count of this clone is one. This chain uses TRBV6-4 with TRBJ2-5; D perhaps matches TRBD1 (6 bases). CDR3 size: 16 residues. Germline loops: CDR1 MRHNA, CDR2 SNTAGT. V was cut by 6 bases and J by 0 bases, with 17 bases left in between. The CDR3 nucleotides read TGTGCCAGCAGCCTGAAATCGGACAGAAACCAAGAGACCCAGTACTTC. This sequence encodes CASSLKSDRNQETQYF.

The chain recombines TRBV19 with TRBJ1-5; 10 nucleotides line up with TRBD1. V was pared by 7 bases and J by 0 bases, with 6 bases of the junction left unmatched. Looked up from germline, CDR1 is LNHDA and CDR2 is SQIVND (reference sequence). CDR3 length: 16 amino acids. CDR3 residues: CASNRRDRGSNQPQHF. The CDR3 DNA follows: TGTGCCAGTAATAGGAGGGACAGGGGTAGCAATCAGCCCCAGCATTTT.

This chain joins TRBV2 and TRBJ2-1; 7 bases are a match to TRBD1. V lost 8 bases and J lost 5; bases outside the gene matches: 9. The CDR3 has 14 amino acids. Germline V gene sequence: CDR1 SNHLY, CDR2 FYNNEI. The CDR3 region is CASAQGKGNNEQFF. The CDR3 DNA follows: TGTGCCAGCGCACAGGGGAAAGGGAACAATGAGCAGTTCTTC.

The chain is built from TRBV7-2 and TRBJ1-5; D uncertain. V was cut by 1 base and J by 1 base, with 8 bases left in between. Germline V gives CDR1 SGHTA, CDR2 FQGNSA. The CDR3 runs 15 residues. This CDR3 is CASSLGALSNQPQHF. In DNA, the CDR3 is TGTGCCAGCAGCTTAGGGGCCCTAAGCAATCAGCCCCAGCATTTT.